The clone carrying this T cell receptor (beta chain) was counted ten times or more. Its matching antigen is unknown. In the original processing: The study's classifier, a distant-metastasis tool for papillary thyroid cancer, was built using CDR3 differences across clinicopathological groups. TCRdb reassembled clones from the PCR reads with MiXCR. The V and J calls reflect TCRdb's pipeline rather than the authors' work. The table lists 25,000 to 30,000 clones, under 25% of them singletons. The sample comes from a study of metastatic and nonmetastatic thyroid tumors. Study context: Repertoire comparison spanned blood and tumor or nodule tissue of malignant and benign thyroid patients.

Study-level findings and limits: In both blood and tumor samples, TCR beta diversity was reported significantly higher for malignant than benign nodules.

Germline CDR1 is GTSNPN and CDR2 is SVGIG (reference sequence). The CDR3 is made up of 18 amino acids. The trim removed 4 bases at V and 4 bases at J, leaving 16 bases unmatched. No patient received treatment before thyroid surgery. The receptor's source is a female donor with papillary thyroid cancer or a benign thyroid nodule (not recorded which). Some clones in this sample may be carry-over from other donors' samples. The sequenced sample consisted of blood. The J gene is TRBJ2-6, the V gene TRBV30, with 7 bases that match TRBD2. This chain's CDR3 is CAWNLGGGPLRGANVLTF. As DNA, the CDR3 is TGTGCCTGGAACCTCGGGGGAGGGCCTTTGCGGGGGGCCAACGTCCTGACTTTC.